This T cell receptor (beta chain) is from a study of blood T cells in healthy people across ages. V lost 2 bases and J lost 3, with 11 bases in between. The CDR3 is 13 residues long. Per germline, CDR1 SQVTM and CDR2 ANQGSEA. Then a second PCR, running roughly 7 to 11 cycles, was carried out with a sample-barcoded 5' primer and a J-beta primer mix. TCRdb recomputed calls from the 5' RACE reads with MiXCR, one row per CDR3 protein. This table has about 540,000 distinct CDR3 sequences, around 24% appearing once. The same data also contributed to another study, on T cells of mothers and their children.

The V call is TRBV29-1, the J call TRBJ2-7; the D gene is possibly TRBD2 (5 bases). The origin of this receptor is a boy between 10 and 17 years old in good health. The source material was blood. The CDR3 region has the DNA TGCAGCGTTGAACAGGAGGAGAGCTACGAGCAGTACTTC. This encodes CSVEQEESYEQYF.